Detailed here is one T cell receptor (beta chain). The sample has other DNA sequences that encode this CDR3 too. The V end lost 2 bases, the J end lost 2 bases, and 10 bases lay between the germline ends. CDR3 length: 14 residues. From germline, CDR1 is KGHSH and CDR2 LQKENI. In the naive CD8 group, cells lacked CD45RO and were positively selected for CCR7, so terminally differentiated effector memory CD45RA+ cells were left out. This sample is part of a study of shared clonotypes between healthy human individuals. The assay was immunoSEQ multiplex PCR, and TCRdb's table has in-frame clones only and misses some. The sample has roughly 2.1 million clones; roughly 91% are singletons.

The receptor comes from a man younger than 35 in good health. Some clones in this sample may be carry-over from other donors' samples. The sample was naive CD8+ T cells from PBMCs. J is TRBJ2-7 and V is TRBV18; D is possibly TRBD1 or TRBD2 (5 bases each). For the CDR3, the DNA is TGTGCCAGCTCACCAGGACGAGGGGCCTACGAGCAGTACTTC. Encoded protein: CASSPGRGAYEQYF. The variable domain in full, completed from reference TRBV18 and TRBJ2-7, reads NAGVMQNPRHLVRRRGQEARLRCSPMKGHSHVYWYRQLPEEGLKFMVYLQKENIIDESGMPKERFSAEFPKEGPSILRIQQVVRGDSAAYFCASSPGRGAYEQYFGPGTRLTVT.